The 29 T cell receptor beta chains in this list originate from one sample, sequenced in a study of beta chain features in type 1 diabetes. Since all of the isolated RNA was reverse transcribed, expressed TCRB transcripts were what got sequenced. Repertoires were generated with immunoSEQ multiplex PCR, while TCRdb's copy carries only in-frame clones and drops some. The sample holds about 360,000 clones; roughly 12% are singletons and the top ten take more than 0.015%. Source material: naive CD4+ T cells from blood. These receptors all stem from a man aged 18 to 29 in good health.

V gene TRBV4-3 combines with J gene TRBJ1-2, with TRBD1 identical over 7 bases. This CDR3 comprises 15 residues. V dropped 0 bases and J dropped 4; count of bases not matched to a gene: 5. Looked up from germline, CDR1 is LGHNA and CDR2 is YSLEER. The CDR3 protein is CASSQEVDRVYGYTF. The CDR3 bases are TGCGCCAGCAGCCAAGAGGTCGACAGGGTCTATGGCTACACCTTC.

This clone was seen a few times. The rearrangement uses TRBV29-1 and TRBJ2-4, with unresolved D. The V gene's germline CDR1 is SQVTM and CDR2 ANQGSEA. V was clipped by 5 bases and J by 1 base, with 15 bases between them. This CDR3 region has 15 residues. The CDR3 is CSVRWPESAKNIQYF. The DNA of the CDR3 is TGCAGCGTTCGATGGCCGGAGTCGGCCAAAAACATTCAGTACTTC.

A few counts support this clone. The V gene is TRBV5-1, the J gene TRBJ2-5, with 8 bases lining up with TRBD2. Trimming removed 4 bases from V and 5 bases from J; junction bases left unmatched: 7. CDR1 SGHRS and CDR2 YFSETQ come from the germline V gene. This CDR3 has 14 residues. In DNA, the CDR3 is TGCGCCAGCAGCCGACCGGGGGGGATGGAGACCCAGTACTTC. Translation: CASSRPGGMETQYF.

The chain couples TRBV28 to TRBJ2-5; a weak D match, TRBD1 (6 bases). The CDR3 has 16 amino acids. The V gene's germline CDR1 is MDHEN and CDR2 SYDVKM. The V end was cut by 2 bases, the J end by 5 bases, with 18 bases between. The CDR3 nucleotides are TGTGCCAGCAGTTTACTAGTGGGGGCCCTGGGGGAGACCCAGTACTTC. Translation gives CASSLLVGALGETQYF.

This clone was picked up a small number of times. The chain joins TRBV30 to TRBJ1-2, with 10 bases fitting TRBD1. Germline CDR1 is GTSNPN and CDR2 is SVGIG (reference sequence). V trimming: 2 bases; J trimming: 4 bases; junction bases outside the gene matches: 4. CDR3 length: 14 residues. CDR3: CAWSPTGGFYGYTF. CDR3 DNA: TGTGCCTGGAGTCCGACAGGGGGCTTCTATGGCTACACCTTC.

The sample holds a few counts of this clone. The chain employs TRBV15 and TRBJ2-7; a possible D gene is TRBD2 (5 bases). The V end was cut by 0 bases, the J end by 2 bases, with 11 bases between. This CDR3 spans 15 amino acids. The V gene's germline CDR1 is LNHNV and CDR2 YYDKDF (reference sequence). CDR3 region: CATSREKDSAYEQYF. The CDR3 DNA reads TGTGCCACCAGCAGAGAAAAGGACTCAGCCTACGAGCAGTACTTC.

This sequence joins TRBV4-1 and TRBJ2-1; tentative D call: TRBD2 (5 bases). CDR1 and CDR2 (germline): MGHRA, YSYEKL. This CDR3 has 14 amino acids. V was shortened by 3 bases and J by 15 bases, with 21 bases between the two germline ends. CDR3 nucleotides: TGCGCCAGCAGCCACCCCCCTCAAGGGAGCCAACGGTTCTTC. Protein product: CASSHPPQGSQRFF.

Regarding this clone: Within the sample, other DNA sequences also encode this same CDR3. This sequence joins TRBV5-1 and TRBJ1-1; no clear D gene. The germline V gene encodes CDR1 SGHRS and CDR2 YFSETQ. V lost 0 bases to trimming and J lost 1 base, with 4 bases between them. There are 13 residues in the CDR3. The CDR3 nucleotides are TGCGCCAGCAGCTTGGCGTCGAACACTGAAGCTTTCTTT. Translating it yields CASSLASNTEAFF.

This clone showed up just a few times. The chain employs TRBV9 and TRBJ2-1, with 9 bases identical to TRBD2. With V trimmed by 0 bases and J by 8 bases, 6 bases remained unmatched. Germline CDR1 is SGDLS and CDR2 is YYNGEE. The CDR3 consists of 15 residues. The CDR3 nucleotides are TGTGCCAGCAGCGTAGCAGCGGGGGGTTACGATGAGCAGTTCTTC. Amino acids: CASSVAAGGYDEQFF.

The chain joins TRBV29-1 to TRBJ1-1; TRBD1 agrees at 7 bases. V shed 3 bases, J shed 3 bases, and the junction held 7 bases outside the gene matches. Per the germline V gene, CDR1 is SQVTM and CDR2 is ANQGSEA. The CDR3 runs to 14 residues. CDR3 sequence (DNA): TGCAGCGTTGAGGGACAGTTAAGGGACACTGAAGCTTTCTTT. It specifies CSVEGQLRDTEAFF.

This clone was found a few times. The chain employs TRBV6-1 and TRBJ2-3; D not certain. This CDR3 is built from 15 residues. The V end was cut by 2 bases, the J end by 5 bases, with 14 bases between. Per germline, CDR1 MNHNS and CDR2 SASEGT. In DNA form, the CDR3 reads TGTGCCAGCAGTGAATGGGCTCCCGGTGGAGATACGCAGTATTTT. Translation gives CASSEWAPGGDTQYF.

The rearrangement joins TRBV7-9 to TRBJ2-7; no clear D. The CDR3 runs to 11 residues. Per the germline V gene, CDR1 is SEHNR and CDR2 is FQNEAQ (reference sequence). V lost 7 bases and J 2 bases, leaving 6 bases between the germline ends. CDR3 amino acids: CASTRTYEQYF. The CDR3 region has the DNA TGTGCCAGCACCCGTACCTACGAGCAGTACTTC.

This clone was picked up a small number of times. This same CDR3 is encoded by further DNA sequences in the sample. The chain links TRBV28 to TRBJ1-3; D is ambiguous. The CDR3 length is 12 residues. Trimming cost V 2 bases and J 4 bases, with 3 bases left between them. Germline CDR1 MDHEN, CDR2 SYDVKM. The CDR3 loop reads CASSLLGNTIYF. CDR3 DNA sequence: TGTGCCAGCAGTTTACTCGGAAACACCATATATTTT.

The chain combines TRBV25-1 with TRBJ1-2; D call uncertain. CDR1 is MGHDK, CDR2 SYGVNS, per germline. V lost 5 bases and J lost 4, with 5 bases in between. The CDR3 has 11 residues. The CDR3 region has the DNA TGTGCCAGCAGTCTCGGCTATGGCTACACCTTC. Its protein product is CASSLGYGYTF.

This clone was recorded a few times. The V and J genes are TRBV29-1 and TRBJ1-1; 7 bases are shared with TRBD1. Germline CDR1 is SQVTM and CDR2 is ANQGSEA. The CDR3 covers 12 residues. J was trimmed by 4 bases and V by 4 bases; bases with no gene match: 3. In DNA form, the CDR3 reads TGCAGCGTTGTTCAGGGGGGCACTGAAGCTTTCTTT. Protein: CSVVQGGTEAFF.

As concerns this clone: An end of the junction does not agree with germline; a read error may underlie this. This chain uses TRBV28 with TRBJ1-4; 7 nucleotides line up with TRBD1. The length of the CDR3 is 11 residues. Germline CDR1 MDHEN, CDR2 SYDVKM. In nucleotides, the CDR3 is TGTGCCAGCAGTAATGACAGGGCCATCTCCTTT. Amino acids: CASSNDRAISF.

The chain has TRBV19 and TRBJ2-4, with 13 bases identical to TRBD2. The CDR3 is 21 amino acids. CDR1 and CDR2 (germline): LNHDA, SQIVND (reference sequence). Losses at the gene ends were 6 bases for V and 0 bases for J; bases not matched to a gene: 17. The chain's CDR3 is CASSVDGSGLAGAGAKNIQYF. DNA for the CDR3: TGTGCCAGTAGCGTGGATGGTAGCGGACTAGCGGGAGCGGGAGCCAAAAACATTCAGTACTTC.

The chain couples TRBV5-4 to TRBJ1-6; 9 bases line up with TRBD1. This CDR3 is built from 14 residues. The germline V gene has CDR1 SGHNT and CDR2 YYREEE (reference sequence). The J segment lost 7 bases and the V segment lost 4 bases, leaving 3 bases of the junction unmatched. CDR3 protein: CASSPDRGNSPLHF. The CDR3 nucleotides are TGTGCCAGCAGCCCGGACAGGGGCAATTCACCCCTCCACTTT.

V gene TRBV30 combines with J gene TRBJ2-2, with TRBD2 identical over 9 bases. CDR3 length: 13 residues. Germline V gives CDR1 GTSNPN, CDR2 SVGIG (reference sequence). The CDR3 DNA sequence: TGTTGCGGGGGGGTATCGGACACCGGGGAGCTGTTTTTT. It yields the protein CCGGVSDTGELFF.

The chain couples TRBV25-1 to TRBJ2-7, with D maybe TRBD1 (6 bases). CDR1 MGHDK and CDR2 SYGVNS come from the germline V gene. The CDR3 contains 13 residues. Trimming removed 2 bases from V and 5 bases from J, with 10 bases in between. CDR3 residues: CASSETGKHEQYF. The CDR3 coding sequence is TGTGCCAGCAGTGAAACAGGGAAACACGAGCAGTACTTC.

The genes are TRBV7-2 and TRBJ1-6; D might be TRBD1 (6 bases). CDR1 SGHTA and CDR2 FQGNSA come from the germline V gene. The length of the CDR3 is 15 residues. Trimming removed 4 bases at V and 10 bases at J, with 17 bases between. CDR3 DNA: TGTGCCAGCAGCTCCCGGGAGGGGGGTGGCTCACCCCTCCACTTT. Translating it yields CASSSREGGGSPLHF.

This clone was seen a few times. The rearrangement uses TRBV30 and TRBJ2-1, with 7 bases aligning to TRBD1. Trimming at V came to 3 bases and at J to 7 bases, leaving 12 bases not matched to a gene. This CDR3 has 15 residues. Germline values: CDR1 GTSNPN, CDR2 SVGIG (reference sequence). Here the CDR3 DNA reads TGTGCCTGGAGACAGGGGTCCGACCCTGTGAATGAGCAGTTCTTC. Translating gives CAWRQGSDPVNEQFF.

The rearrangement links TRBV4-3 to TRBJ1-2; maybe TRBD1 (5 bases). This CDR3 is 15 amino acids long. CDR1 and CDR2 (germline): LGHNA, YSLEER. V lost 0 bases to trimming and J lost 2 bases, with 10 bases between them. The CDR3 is CASSQDFGGNYGYTF. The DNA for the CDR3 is TGCGCCAGCAGCCAAGATTTCGGGGGAAACTATGGCTACACCTTC.

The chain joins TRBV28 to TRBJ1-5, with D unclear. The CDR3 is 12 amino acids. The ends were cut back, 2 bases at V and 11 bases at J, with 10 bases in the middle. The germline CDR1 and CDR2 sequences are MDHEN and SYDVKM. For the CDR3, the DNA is TGTGCCAGCAGTTTAAGAGGTCGAACCCAGCATTTT. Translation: CASSLRGRTQHF.

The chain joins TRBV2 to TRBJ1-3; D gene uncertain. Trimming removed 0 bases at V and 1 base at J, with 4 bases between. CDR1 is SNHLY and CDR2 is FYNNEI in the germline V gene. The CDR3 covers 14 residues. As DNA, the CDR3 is TGTGCCAGCAGTGAAGCGGCATCTGGAAACACCATATATTTT. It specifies CASSEAASGNTIYF.

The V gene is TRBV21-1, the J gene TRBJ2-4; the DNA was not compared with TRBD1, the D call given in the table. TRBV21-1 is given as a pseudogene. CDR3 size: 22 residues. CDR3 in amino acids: CASSKDRDRGLVALLAKNIQYF. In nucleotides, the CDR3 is TGTGCCAGCAGCAAAGATCGGGACAGGGGTCTGGTTGCCTTACTAGCCAAAAACATTCAGTACTTC.

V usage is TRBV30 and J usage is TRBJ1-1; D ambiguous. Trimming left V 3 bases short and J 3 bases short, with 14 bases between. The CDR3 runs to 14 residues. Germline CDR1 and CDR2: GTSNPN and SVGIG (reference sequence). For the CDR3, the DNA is TGTGCCTGGAGAGGCGGAGGGAGGCACACTGAAGCTTTCTTT. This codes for CAWRGGGRHTEAFF. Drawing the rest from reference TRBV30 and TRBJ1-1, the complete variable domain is SQTIHQWPATLVQPVGSPLSLECTVEGTSNPNLYWYRQAAGRGLQLLFYSVGIGQISSEVPQNLSASRPQDRQFILSSKKLLLSDSGFYLCAWRGGGRHTEAFFGQGTRLTVV.

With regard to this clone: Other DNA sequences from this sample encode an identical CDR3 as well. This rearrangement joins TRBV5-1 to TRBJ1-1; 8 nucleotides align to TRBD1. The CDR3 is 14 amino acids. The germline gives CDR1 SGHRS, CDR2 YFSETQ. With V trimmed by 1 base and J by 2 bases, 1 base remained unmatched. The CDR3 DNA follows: TGCGCCAGCAGCTTGCAGGGGGCCAACACTGAAGCTTTCTTT. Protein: CASSLQGANTEAFF.

The CDR3 DNA follows: TGTGCCAGCAGCAAAAAGGACAGGGATAATGAGCAGTTCTTC. It translates to CASSKKDRDNEQFF. The rearrangement uses TRBV11-2 and TRBJ2-1; 8 bases match TRBD1. The V gene end was trimmed by 5 bases and the J gene end by 7 bases; junction bases not matched to a gene: 7. Germline values: CDR1 SGHAT, CDR2 FQNNGV. The CDR3 consists of 14 residues.